This is a list of T cell receptor beta chains from one sample in a study of blood T cell repertoires in COVID-19. The repertoire was sequenced with immunoSEQ multiplex PCR; TCRdb's copy has only in-frame clones and lacks some. The sample has more than 200,000 clones; about nine tenths are singletons. The sample consisted of peripheral blood. The source of these receptors is a woman aged 50 to 65 with acute or convalescent COVID-19. Both conserved end residues are part of each CDR3. The order of the fields is V gene, CDR3 protein.

v_gene: TRBV6-2/TRBV6-3; CDR3aa: CASSYSGQDRGNSPLHF
v_gene: TRBV7-2; CDR3aa: CASSLVTGKEYGYTF
v_gene: TRBV30; CDR3aa: CASTQGSEQYF
v_gene: TRBV5-8; CDR3aa: CASSQRASTEAFF
v_gene: TRBV30; CDR3aa: CAWSVRAGNEQFF
v_gene: TRBV30; CDR3aa: CAWSPMEGGNTIYF
v_gene: TRBV3-1/TRBV3-2; CDR3aa: CASSPSGGGDTQYF
v_gene: TRBV6-5; CDR3aa: CASTPGQGRDGYTF
v_gene: TRBV11-3; CDR3aa: CASSSDRGRSDTQYF
v_gene: TRBV7-2; CDR3aa: CASSITGGSNQPQHF
v_gene: TRBV7-2; CDR3aa: CASSLSGQGNHEQYF
v_gene: TRBV5-1; CDR3aa: CASSLVSGGIRETQYF
v_gene: TRBV3-1/TRBV3-2; CDR3aa: CASSQGTGNTEAFF
v_gene: TRBV5-4; CDR3aa: CASSGGARGDYGYTF
v_gene: TRBV7-2; CDR3aa: CASSAGHLGHPQHF
v_gene: TRBV11-2; CDR3aa: CASSLTSGSLYEQYF
v_gene: TRBV7-2; CDR3aa: CASSLTPAGGGEQFF
v_gene: TRBV10-2; CDR3aa: CASSHTSNYGYTF
v_gene: TRBV7-8; CDR3aa: CASSFGGGVVTGELFF
v_gene: TRBV3-1/TRBV3-2; CDR3aa: CASRPGLAANIQYF
v_gene: TRBV7-3; CDR3aa: CASSLGADTQYF
v_gene: TRBV27; CDR3aa: CASSPGQGNFDYGYTF
v_gene: TRBV11-3; CDR3aa: CASSPTPRTYNEQFF
v_gene: TRBV6-2/TRBV6-3; CDR3aa: CASSYLIAESSYNEQFF
v_gene: TRBV11-3; CDR3aa: CASSPGTSDIQYF
v_gene: TRBV6-5; CDR3aa: CASSYNWAPDTGELFF
v_gene: TRBV27; CDR3aa: CASKPGQSFTDTQYF